This TCR beta chain was captured in a study of shared clonotypes between healthy human individuals. Findings and caveats of the study: Few donors restricted represented genetic and exposure-history diversity. Sampling covered blood only; tissue repertoires likely differ.

Bulk PBMC genomic DNA spanned ten immunoSEQ deep plates. Method: immunoSEQ multiplex PCR; TCRdb's copy keeps in-frame clones and lacks some. The table includes about half a million clones, around 80% detected once. In this sample, this clone turned up many times. Its antigen is currently unknown. The sample comprised PBMCs. This sequence originates from a woman between 35 and 50 years old in good health. Some clones in this sample may be carry-over from other donors' samples.

The CDR3, as DNA: TGCGCCAGCAACCCTAGCGGGTCCCTCTCCTACGAGCAGTACTTC. This encodes CASNPSGSLSYEQYF. The rearrangement uses TRBV5-1 and TRBJ2-7; 8 bases are shared with TRBD2. The junction had 8 bases not matched to a gene; V was cut back by 6 bases and J by 0 bases. Germline CDR1 is SGHRS and CDR2 is YFSETQ. This CDR3 spans 15 amino acids. Full variable domain (missing parts from reference TRBV5-1 and TRBJ2-7): KAGVTQTPRYLIKTRGQQVTLSCSPISGHRSVSWYQQTPGQGLQFLFEYFSETQRNKGNFPGRFSGRQFSNSRSEMNVSTLELGDSALYLCASNPSGSLSYEQYFGPGTRLTVT.